One and the same sample provided the 25 T cell receptor beta chains below, sequenced in a study of shared clonotypes between healthy human individuals. The repertoire was sequenced with immunoSEQ multiplex PCR; TCRdb's copy has only in-frame clones and lacks some. The sample carries 650,000 to 800,000 clones, roughly 94% recorded once. It was CD45RO-negative cells, positively selected for CCR7, that made up naive CD8 cells, with terminally differentiated effector memory CD45RA+ cells excluded. The sequenced material came from naive CD8+ T cells sorted from blood. All receptors derive from a man in his thirties or forties in good health.

V gene TRBV7-9 combines with J gene TRBJ2-5; no definite D call. This CDR3 region has 13 residues. CDR1 SEHNR and CDR2 FQNEAQ come from the germline V gene (reference sequence). V lost 3 bases and J 2 bases, leaving 7 bases between the germline ends. In nucleotides, the CDR3 is TGTGCCAGCAGCTTCGACACTCAAGAGACCCAGTACTTC. This codes for CASSFDTQETQYF.

Comment on this clone: Additional DNA sequences in this sample encode the identical CDR3. The chain is built from TRBV27 and TRBJ1-1, with D perhaps matching TRBD1 (5 bases). The CDR3 loop spans 14 amino acids. V dropped 0 bases and J dropped 1 base, with 6 bases sitting between them. Germline lookup yields CDR1 MNHEY and CDR2 SMNVEV (reference sequence). CDR3 loop: CASSLSGQNTEAFF. The CDR3 DNA reads TGTGCCAGCAGTTTATCAGGACAGAACACTGAAGCTTTCTTT.

This chain joins TRBV10-1 and TRBJ2-7; possibly TRBD1 for D (6 bases). Germline loops: CDR1 WNHNN, CDR2 SYGVQD (reference sequence). Trimming stripped 5 bases from V and 1 base from J, with 15 bases between. The CDR3 is 15 residues long. DNA for the CDR3: TGCGCCAGCAGTTCTACGACGGACAGTTCCTACGAGCAGTACTTC. It encodes CASSSTTDSSYEQYF.

This chain connects TRBV27 to TRBJ2-7; a possible D gene is TRBD1 (7 bases). Germline V lookup: CDR1 MNHEY, CDR2 SMNVEV (reference sequence). The CDR3 runs 15 residues. V lost 1 base, J lost 0 bases, and 10 bases lay in between. This CDR3 is CASSLWGDSSYEQYF. CDR3 sequence (DNA): TGTGCCAGCAGTTTATGGGGGGACAGCTCCTACGAGCAGTACTTC.

The chain links TRBV11-2 to TRBJ2-1; 8 bases match TRBD2. The V and J ends lost 7 bases and 7 bases, in that order; junction bases with no gene match: 12. Germline values: CDR1 SGHAT, CDR2 FQNNGV. CDR3 length: 15 residues. CDR3 nucleotides: TGTGCCAGCAACCCTCTAGCGGGTACGGTTAATGAGCAGTTCTTC. Its protein product is CASNPLAGTVNEQFF.

The chain has TRBV9 and TRBJ2-1, with 8 bases lining up with TRBD2. V dropped 3 bases and J dropped 3; count of bases not matched to a gene: 5. The CDR3 is made up of 15 amino acids. The V gene's germline CDR1 is SGDLS and CDR2 YYNGEE. In nucleotides, the CDR3 is TGTGCCAGCAGCGATTTAGCGGGGAACTACAATGAGCAGTTCTTC. It translates to CASSDLAGNYNEQFF. Complete variable domain (other parts from reference TRBV9 and TRBJ2-1): DSGVTQTPKHLITATGQRVTLRCSPRSGDLSVYWYQQSLDQGLQFLIQYYNGEERAKGNILERFSAQQFPDLHSELNLSSLELGDSALYFCASSDLAGNYNEQFFGPGTRLTVL.

The chain has TRBV7-9 and TRBJ2-1; 12 nucleotides line up with TRBD2. The CDR3 length is 15 residues. Germline lookup yields CDR1 SEHNR and CDR2 FQNEAQ (reference sequence). J lost 11 bases, V lost 2 bases, and 7 bases had no gene match. The CDR3 loop is CASSLPWTSGDKQFF. Here the CDR3 DNA reads TGTGCCAGCAGCTTACCCTGGACTAGCGGGGATAAGCAGTTCTTC.

This chain uses TRBV4-3 with TRBJ2-7; D is possibly TRBD1 (5 bases). CDR1 is LGHNA and CDR2 is YSLEER in the germline V gene. V shed 4 bases and J shed 2 bases, with 18 bases lying between them. CDR3 size: 16 residues. CDR3 in DNA: TGCGCCAGCAGCCCCGTTGGGGCGCCGAACCCCTACGAGCAGTACTTC. Translated: CASSPVGAPNPYEQYF.

The count of this clone is one. The chain combines TRBV27 with TRBJ2-5, with TRBD2 as a possible D gene (6 bases). Germline V lookup: CDR1 MNHEY, CDR2 SMNVEV (reference sequence). The CDR3 is 15 residues long. Trimming shortened V by 4 bases and J by 2 bases, and 14 bases separated the two germline ends. CDR3 residues: CASSSNPGEQETQYF. CDR3 sequence (DNA): TGTGCCAGCAGTTCTAATCCGGGGGAACAAGAGACCCAGTACTTC.

The chain has TRBV7-9 and TRBJ2-5; 11 bases line up with TRBD2. With V trimmed by 7 bases and J by 2 bases, 9 bases remained unmatched. This CDR3 is 16 amino acids long. Germline lookup yields CDR1 SEHNR and CDR2 FQNEAQ (reference sequence). CDR3 bases: TGTGCCAGCAACTTTGCGGGACTAGCGGTTCAAGAGACCCAGTACTTC. It is translated as CASNFAGLAVQETQYF.

This clone was seen a single time. V and J are TRBV28 and TRBJ1-2; D ambiguous. The CDR3 runs to 14 residues. V lost 4 bases to trimming and J lost 8 bases, with 17 bases between them. CDR1 and CDR2 from the germline V gene are MDHEN and SYDVKM. Here the CDR3 reads CASSYEIGVRGYTF. CDR3 in DNA: TGTGCCAGCAGTTATGAGATTGGGGTTCGCGGCTACACCTTC.

The table lists this clone with a few counts. The CDR3 nucleotides are TGTGCCAGCAGCTTTGCGGACAGAGAAAAACTGTTTTTT. This codes for CASSFADREKLFF. This chain joins TRBV7-9 and TRBJ1-4; D is possibly TRBD1 (6 bases). The ends were cut back, 3 bases at V and 8 bases at J, with 10 bases in the middle. Germline assignment: CDR1 SEHNR and CDR2 FQNEAQ (reference sequence). The CDR3 covers 13 residues.

The rearrangement joins TRBV10-3 to TRBJ1-5, with D possibly being TRBD1 (6 bases). V was pared by 4 bases and J by 4 bases, with 11 bases between. The CDR3 is 14 amino acids. Germline CDR1 and CDR2: ENHRY and SYGVKD. The CDR3, as DNA: TGTGCCATCAGTGGCGGACAGACAAATCAGCCCCAGCATTTT. Its protein is CAISGGQTNQPQHF.

The rearrangement links TRBV5-5 to TRBJ1-5, with D hard to call. This CDR3 contains 15 residues. Germline V gives CDR1 SGHKS, CDR2 YYEKEE (reference sequence). Trimming took 0 bases from V and 5 from J, leaving 12 bases between them. The DNA of the CDR3 is TGTGCCAGCAGCTTGGTTGTAGGGATGCATCAGCCCCAGCATTTT. This translates into CASSLVVGMHQPQHF.

On this clone: The same CDR3 is also encoded by other DNA sequences in this sample. This rearrangement joins TRBV27 to TRBJ2-7, with D unresolved. This CDR3 contains 12 residues. The germline CDR1 and CDR2 sequences are MNHEY and SMNVEV (reference sequence). Trimming stripped 6 bases from V and 0 bases from J, with 6 bases between. This CDR3 reads CASSADSYEQYF. CDR3 nucleotide sequence: TGTGCCAGCAGCGCGGACTCCTACGAGCAGTACTTC.

The gene calls are TRBV7-9 and TRBJ2-7, with TRBD2 matching 13 bases. Germline V gene sequence: CDR1 SEHNR, CDR2 FQNEAQ (reference sequence). With V trimmed by 3 bases and J by 2 bases, 4 bases remained unmatched. This CDR3 contains 16 residues. The CDR3 DNA follows: TGTGCCAGCAGCTTGACTAGCGGGAGGCGACCCTACGAGCAGTACTTC. It is translated as CASSLTSGRRPYEQYF.

The chain links TRBV2 to TRBJ2-1, with a weak D call TRBD1 (5 bases). The V gene lost 0 bases and the J gene lost 6 bases, with 15 bases spanning the gap. This CDR3 comprises 16 residues. Germline CDR1 and CDR2: SNHLY and FYNNEI. CDR3 region: CASSEARTSVGNEQFF. The CDR3, as DNA: TGTGCCAGCAGTGAAGCGAGGACATCGGTAGGCAATGAGCAGTTCTTC.

The chain links TRBV28 to TRBJ2-3; 7 bases map to TRBD1. The CDR3 extends over 17 amino acids. CDR1 is MDHEN, CDR2 SYDVKM, per germline. V lost 7 bases and J lost 0; bases outside the gene matches: 13. CDR3 residues: CASIRKTGTTSTDTQYF. The CDR3 nucleotides are TGTGCCAGCATCCGTAAGACAGGGACAACTAGCACAGATACGCAGTATTTT.

Notes on this clone: At one boundary the junction diverges from the germline segment, which might be a read error. The rearrangement links TRBV6-1 to TRBJ2-3; D is perhaps TRBD1 (5 bases). CDR3 size: 15 residues. The V gene's germline CDR1 is MNHNS and CDR2 SASEGT. Here the CDR3 reads CASSEYRPKTDTQCF. CDR3 DNA sequence: TGTGCCAGCAGTGAATACAGGCCGAAGACAGATACGCAGTGTTTT.

The DNA of the CDR3 is TGTGCCAGCAGCACATGGGACTCCACAGATACGCAGTATTTT. Translated, it gives CASSTWDSTDTQYF. This sequence joins TRBV9 and TRBJ2-3; possible D gene TRBD2, 6 bases. Deletions cut 4 bases from V and 2 bases from J, with 11 bases between. Germline loops: CDR1 SGDLS, CDR2 YYNGEE. The CDR3 spans 14 residues.

This rearrangement joins TRBV7-9 to TRBJ1-1; the D gene is possibly TRBD1 (5 bases). CDR3 length: 14 residues. Between the trimmed V and J ends, which lost 1 base and 4 bases, there was a span of 10 bases. Germline assignment: CDR1 SEHNR and CDR2 FQNEAQ (reference sequence). As DNA, the CDR3 is TGTGCCAGCAGCTTAGAATCCGGGGCCACTGAAGCTTTCTTT. It yields the protein CASSLESGATEAFF. The full variable domain, its missing parts supplied by reference TRBV7-9 and TRBJ1-1, is DTGVSQNPRHKITKRGQNVTFRCDPISEHNRLYWYRQTLGQGPEFLTYFQNEAQLEKSRLLSDRFSAERPKGSFSTLEIQRTEQGDSAMYLCASSLESGATEAFFGQGTRLTVV.

The chain carries TRBV6-1 and TRBJ2-1; no clear D. V was cut by 3 bases and J by 4 bases, with 7 bases left in between. Germline V CDR1 and CDR2: MNHNS, SASEGT. The CDR3 covers 13 residues. The CDR3 reads CASSEGPYNEQFF. The CDR3, as DNA: TGTGCCAGCAGTGAGGGCCCGTACAATGAGCAGTTCTTC.

The CDR3 region has the DNA TGTGCCAGCAGCGTCGGCGGGACTGGGGCCAACGTCCTGACTTTC. Translated, it gives CASSVGGTGANVLTF. This chain uses TRBV9 with TRBJ2-6, with D perhaps matching TRBD2 (6 bases). V gave up 2 bases and J gave up 2 bases, with 8 bases separating them. The CDR3 loop spans 15 amino acids. CDR1 is SGDLS, CDR2 YYNGEE, per germline.

V usage is TRBV28 and J usage is TRBJ2-3; tentatively, D is TRBD2 (6 bases). The CDR3 spans 15 residues. CDR1 is MDHEN, CDR2 SYDVKM, per germline. Trimming shortened V by 3 bases and J by 1 base, and 11 bases separated the two germline ends. CDR3 sequence: CASSFRESGTDTQYF. In DNA, the CDR3 is TGTGCCAGCAGTTTTCGGGAGTCGGGCACAGATACGCAGTATTTT.

The genes are TRBV11-2 and TRBJ2-7; D unclear. This CDR3 region has 14 residues. Per germline, CDR1 SGHAT and CDR2 FQNNGV. The V end was cut by 0 bases, the J end by 2 bases, with 8 bases between. CDR3 residues: CASSLDRVTYEQYF. The CDR3 nucleotides read TGTGCCAGCAGCTTAGATCGAGTTACCTACGAGCAGTACTTC.